This TCR beta chain came from a study of cytomegalovirus exposure and HLA in healthy donors. Overall study: Out of 150 million to 200 million T cells, an earlier analysis found roughly 110 million unique TCR beta sequences in total.

The germline V gene encodes CDR1 SGHAT and CDR2 FQNNGV. The CDR3 sequence is 14 residues long. The V end lost 8 bases, the J end lost 7 bases, and 20 bases lay between the germline ends. General study findings and limits: 164 TCR beta chains were listed as cytomegalovirus-associated. The study had only CMV serostatus as immune exposure information.

Concerning this clone: Its target is not known.

It was with 60 Vbeta and 13 Jbeta primers that the PCR ran. TCRdb's table, derived via immunoSEQ multiplex PCR, lists solely in-frame clones and lacks some. The sample has about 120,000 clones; about 80% are singletons. The chain links TRBV11-2 to TRBJ2-5; a possible D gene is TRBD2 (6 bases). The material sequenced was PBMCs. The receptor was isolated from a man younger than 40 in good health and CMV-seronegative. The CDR3 DNA reads as TGTGCCAGCTCAAGTGTAGCGGACACAGGGACCCAGTACTTC. It is translated as CASSSVADTGTQYF.